This T cell receptor beta chain was recovered during a study of blood T cells in healthy people across ages (dated by TCRdb to 2014 to 2015). Study-wide context: In model experiments, roughly one uniquely barcoded TCR beta cDNA molecule per two T cells was captured by template switching. Using deep sequencing normalized with unique cDNA molecular identifiers, the study measured how TCR beta repertoire diversity changes with age. Four age groups were formed from the donors: young (average approximately 15 years), middle-aged (roughly 38), aged (roughly 58) and long-lived (about 75). To avoid experimental bias, donors of different ages were spread randomly across the sequencing lanes. Two additional independent replicas of 1 million unique cDNA reads from the same blood draw were analyzed for two donors (one aged 18 to 30 and one aged 80 or older).

The library was built by means of 5' RACE. A second roughly 6 to 12 cycle PCR used a sample-barcoded 5' primer and a J-beta primer mix. A unique molecular identifier was introduced onto each TCR beta cDNA molecule by a template-switch 5' adaptor carrying 12 random nucleotides. Each sample yielded at least 3 million CDR3-containing paired-end reads. First-strand cDNA synthesis was performed from all RNA using the Mint cDNA synthesis kit, with priming by a TRBC-specific oligonucleotide. After uracil-DNA glycosylase treatment, a first 18-cycle PCR used universal primers M1SS and BC2_uni_R on all cDNA. The authors processed their data as follows. Each sample was normalized by randomly selecting 1 million high-quality reads, each carrying a distinct molecular identifier. Reads with shared molecular identifiers were discarded instead of being binned into consensus sequences. MiTCR, set to a Q25 quality threshold and the strictest error-elimination algorithm, was used for CDR3 identification, clonotype clustering and error correction. A nonparametric unseen species model using Euler transformation provided a lower-bound estimate of total TCR beta diversity. The public reads were quality trimmed at Q25 with fastp and then assembled into clones with MiXCR by TCRdb, keeping productive beta chains. A single entry per CDR3 protein holds the most common genes and DNA from its merged rows. TCRdb's processing, not the authors', yielded these V and J calls. The sample table shows roughly 1.9 million distinct CDR3 sequences, and 35% to 50% are seen once. 23% of the sample comes from the top ten.

The germline V gene yields MNHEY for CDR1 and SVGAGI for CDR2. The junction shows trimming of 8 bases on V and 5 bases on J, and the gene matches do not reach 9 bases of it. The CDR3 runs 15 residues from the cysteine to the phenylalanine. Only CDR3 DNA is held: 45 bases, read in frame from base 1. The approximately 39 donors, aged about 6 to 100 years, were systemically healthy Caucasian individuals from Russia. Roughly 10 milliliters of peripheral blood were drawn from each donor into EDTA-treated Vacutainer tubes. PBMCs were isolated by Ficoll-Paque density-gradient centrifugation, with at least 6.5 million obtained per sample. Trizol reagent was used to extract total RNA from PBMCs, with at least 5.5 micrograms per sample. The percentages of naive CD45RAhigh/CD27high T cells were determined by flow cytometry on a PBMC aliquot from every donor. What the research found in general, with its limitations: Observed TCR beta diversity per million T cells fell roughly linearly with age, and a significant reduction was already apparent by age around 44. Because donor CMV infection status was unknown, age-related changes in expanded clonotypes were potentially confounded. Compared with the aged group, more naive CD4+ T cells, fewer expanded clones and increased TCR diversity were shown by the long-lived group, suggesting age selection. The percentage of naive T cells measured by flow cytometry correlated strongly with observed TCR beta diversity. Estimates of total diversity based on one million sequenced T cells were considered lower bounds and underestimates. Because profiling used bulk unsorted PBMCs, naive and antigen-experienced compartments could not be compared conclusively.

Remarks on this clonotype: Which antigen it targets is not known. Base-call qualities are not available, and no considerably larger clone is one nucleotide away.

The source material was blood. The chain couples TRBV6-5 to TRBJ1-1; the junction holds 12 bases that match TRBD1. The source is a human donor in good health. The nucleotides are TGTGCCAGCGGGGACAGGGGGCTTGGGGGGACTGAAGCTTTCTTT. Translated, it gives CASGDRGLGGTEAFF.